Listed below are T cell receptor beta chains from one sample, sequenced in a study of blood T cell repertoires in COVID-19. TCRdb's copy holds only in-frame clones and misses some; the assay was immunoSEQ multiplex PCR. Found here are approximately 100,000 clones, 87% of them singletons; the top ten hold approximately 3%. Sequenced input: peripheral blood. The origin of the receptors is a man aged 50-60 years in a cohort sampled during active COVID-19. The CDR3 runs from the conserved cysteine through the conserved F or W. The D gene is left open where the match is weak. Some rows have no size entry. The others give once, few or many, or a class for an expanded clone.

clone size: NA
V gene: TRBV11-3
J gene: TRBJ2-1
D gene: TRBD2
CDR3 protein: CASSSGGAGNEQFF
CDR3 DNA: TGTGCCAGCAGTTCCGGGGGGGCCGGTAATGAGCAGTTCTTC

clone size: NA
V gene: TRBV5-5
J gene: TRBJ1-2
D gene: TRBD1
CDR3 protein: CASSLLQGNYGYTF
CDR3 DNA: TGTGCCAGCAGCCTACTACAGGGGAACTATGGCTACACCTTC

clone size: NA
V gene: TRBV18
J gene: TRBJ1-2
D gene: TRBD1
CDR3 protein: CASSPGGTGDYGYTF
CDR3 DNA: TGTGCCAGCTCACCCGGCGGGACAGGGGACTATGGCTACACCTTC

clone size: NA
V gene: TRBV7-8
J gene: TRBJ2-1
D gene: NA
CDR3 protein: CASSLNRGNEQFF
CDR3 DNA: TGTGCCAGCAGCTTAAATCGAGGTAATGAGCAGTTCTTC

clone size: few
V gene: TRBV7-2
J gene: TRBJ2-1
D gene: TRBD1
CDR3 protein: CASSLGNTQGLPYNEQFF
CDR3 DNA: TGTGCCAGCAGCTTAGGTAACACACAGGGGCTCCCTTACAATGAGCAGTTCTTC

clone size: NA
V gene: TRBV11-2
J gene: TRBJ2-4
D gene: NA
CDR3 protein: CASSFLVGVTKNIQYF
CDR3 DNA: TGTGCCAGCAGCTTCCTAGTAGGGGTGACCAAAAACATTCAGTACTTC

clone size: NA
V gene: TRBV3-1/TRBV3-2
J gene: TRBJ2-3
D gene: TRBD2
CDR3 protein: CASSQVPVSGGNTDTQYF
CDR3 DNA: TGTGCCAGCAGCCAGGTCCCCGTTAGCGGGGGGAACACAGATACGCAGTATTTT

clone size: NA
V gene: TRBV11-1
J gene: TRBJ2-5
D gene: TRBD1
CDR3 protein: CASSQGQGGGEETQYF
CDR3 DNA: TGTGCCAGCAGCCAGGGACAGGGGGGAGGCGAAGAGACCCAGTACTTC

clone size: NA
V gene: TRBV19
J gene: TRBJ2-7
D gene: NA
CDR3 protein: CASSREGAYEQYF
CDR3 DNA: TGTGCCAGTAGTAGGGAGGGGGCCTACGAGCAGTACTTC

clone size: NA
V gene: TRBV7-3
J gene: TRBJ2-5
D gene: NA
CDR3 protein: CASSSTSLEVPLKTQYF
CDR3 DNA: TGTGCCAGCAGCTCGACTAGTCTAGAGGTCCCCTTAAAGACCCAGTACTTC

clone size: NA
V gene: TRBV5-1
J gene: TRBJ2-1
D gene: TRBD2
CDR3 protein: CASGPQAGNPREQFF
CDR3 DNA: TGCGCCAGCGGTCCTCAAGCGGGGAACCCGAGGGAGCAGTTCTTC

clone size: few
V gene: TRBV7-2
J gene: TRBJ2-7
D gene: TRBD2
CDR3 protein: CASSLALGGDYEQYF
CDR3 DNA: TGTGCCAGCAGCTTAGCCCTCGGGGGGGACTACGAGCAGTACTTC

clone size: NA
V gene: TRBV5-1
J gene: TRBJ2-7
D gene: NA
CDR3 protein: CASSLTGYEQYF
CDR3 DNA: TGCGCCAGCAGCTTGACAGGCTACGAGCAGTACTTC